These 5 T cell receptor beta chains share one sample of origin, sequenced in a study of Graves' ophthalmopathy and Graves' hyperthyroidism. Researchers took RNA transcripts and amplified TCR beta CDR3 regions from them. The first-round RT-PCR employed HTBI primers together with the Qiagen OneStep RT-PCR kit. A multiplex PCR was then performed as the second round. Each CDR3 protein gets one entry after TCRdb re-called the multiplex PCR reads with MiXCR. The data hold around 1,000,000 distinct CDR3 sequences, with 35% to 40% observed a single time. The sequenced sample consisted of peripheral blood or thyroid tissue (not recorded which). The receptor source for this set is an adult man with Graves' hyperthyroidism.

This clonotype has more than one count but fewer than ten. This chain connects TRBV5-4 to TRBJ1-2; D gene uncertain. The CDR3 has 13 residues. Trimming removed 0 bases from V and 6 bases from J, with 9 bases in between. Germline-derived CDR1 and CDR2 are SGHNT and YYREEE (reference sequence). CDR3 loop: CASSLEVKDGYTF. The CDR3 region has the DNA TGTGCCAGCAGCTTGGAAGTGAAAGATGGCTACACCTTC. Together with reference TRBV5-4 and TRBJ1-2, the CDR3 gives the full variable domain: ETGVTQSPTHLIKTRGQQVTLRCSSQSGHNTVSWYQQALGQGPQFIFQYYREEENGRGNFPPRFSGLQFPNYSSELNVNALELDDSALYLCASSLEVKDGYTFGSGTRLTVV.

This clonotype has more than one count but fewer than ten. The CDR3 sequence is CASSARAAGDYEQYF. The CDR3 DNA reads as TGCGCCAGCAGTGCTAGGGCGGCAGGTGACTACGAGCAGTACTTC. The chain couples TRBV10-2 to TRBJ2-7; D not certain. The CDR3 sequence is 15 residues long. Trimming cost V 4 bases and J 3 bases, with 16 bases left between them. CDR1 WSHSY and CDR2 SAAADI come from the germline V gene.

The chain carries TRBV13 and TRBJ2-3, with no clear D. The CDR3 is made up of 13 amino acids. V lost 2 bases to trimming and J lost 6 bases, with 9 bases between them. The germline gives CDR1 PRHDT, CDR2 FYEKMQ (reference sequence). This CDR3 reads CASSLSPFDTQYF. The CDR3, as DNA: TGTGCCAGCAGCTTATCTCCTTTCGATACGCAGTATTTT.

This clonotype was detected only a few times. The gene calls are TRBV28 and TRBJ1-6; no definite D call. With 5 bases removed from V and 15 bases from J, the gap between germline ends came to 17 bases. CDR3 length: 13 amino acids. CDR1 is MDHEN, CDR2 SYDVKM, per germline. This CDR3 is CASSESRRNYLHF. CDR3 bases: TGTGCCAGCAGTGAATCTCGTCGGAACTACCTCCACTTT.

This clonotype has only a few counts. This chain links TRBV13 with TRBJ1-5; D perhaps matches TRBD1 (5 bases). In germline, CDR1 is PRHDT, CDR2 FYEKMQ (reference sequence). The CDR3 sequence is 14 residues long. Trimming removed 6 bases at V and 8 bases at J, with 17 bases between. The DNA of the CDR3 is TGTGCCAGCAGTTTACCCCGTAGGGGTGAGCCCCAGCATTTT. Translated: CASSLPRRGEPQHF.